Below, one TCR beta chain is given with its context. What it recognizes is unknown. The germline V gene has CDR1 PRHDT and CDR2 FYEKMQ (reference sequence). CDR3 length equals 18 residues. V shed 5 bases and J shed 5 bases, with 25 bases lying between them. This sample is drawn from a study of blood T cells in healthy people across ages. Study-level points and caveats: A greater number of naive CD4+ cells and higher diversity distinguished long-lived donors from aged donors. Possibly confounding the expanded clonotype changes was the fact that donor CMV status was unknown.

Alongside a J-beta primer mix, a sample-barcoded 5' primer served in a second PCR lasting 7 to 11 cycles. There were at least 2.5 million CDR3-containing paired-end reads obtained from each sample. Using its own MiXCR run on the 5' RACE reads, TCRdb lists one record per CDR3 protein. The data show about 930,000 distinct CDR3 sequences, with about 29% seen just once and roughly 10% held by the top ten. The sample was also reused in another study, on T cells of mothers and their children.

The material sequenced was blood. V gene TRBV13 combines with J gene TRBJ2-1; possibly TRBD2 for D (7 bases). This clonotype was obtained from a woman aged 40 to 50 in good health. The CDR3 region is CASSRLLGGTGLNNEQFF. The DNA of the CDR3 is TGTGCCAGCAGCCGTCTATTAGGGGGAACGGGACTAAACAATGAGCAGTTCTTC. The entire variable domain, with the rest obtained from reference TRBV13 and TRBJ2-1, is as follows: AAGVIQSPRHLIKEKRETATLKCYPIPRHDTVYWYQQGPGQDPQFLISFYEKMQSDKGSIPDRFSAQQFSDYHSELNMSSLELGDSALYFCASSRLLGGTGLNNEQFFGPGTRLTVL.